This T cell receptor beta chain was identified in a study of STAT5B mutations in CD4+ large granular lymphocyte leukemia. Some clones are missing from TCRdb's copy, which holds only in-frame ones; the method was immunoSEQ multiplex PCR. The profile shows about 34,000 clones, 65% to 80% of them singletons. The sample taken for sequencing was CD4+ T cells from blood buffy coats. The receptor was derived from a human donor in good health.

CDR3 in amino acids: CASSAVGETQYF. The CDR3 coding sequence is TGTGCCAGCAGCGCTGTAGGGGAGACCCAGTACTTC. This rearrangement joins TRBV9 to TRBJ2-5; D remains unclear. This CDR3 is built from 12 residues. Per germline, CDR1 SGDLS and CDR2 YYNGEE. V lost 3 bases and J 5 bases, leaving 8 bases between the germline ends.